This T cell receptor beta chain was retrieved from a study of OX40 agonist ivuxolimab in advanced cancers. About the research overall: Partial responses were achieved by three patients, of whom one had hepatocellular carcinoma and two had cutaneous melanoma.

Data came from immunoSEQ multiplex PCR; TCRdb stores just in-frame clones and leaves some out. This sample has some 44,000 clones, with approximately 90% found just once. In this sample, this clone turned up a few times. The length of the CDR3 is 11 residues. V dropped 6 bases and J dropped 6 bases, with 9 bases sitting between them. Germline CDR1 is GTSNPN and CDR2 is SVGIG (reference sequence). Sampling of blood occurred at baseline, cycle 4 day 1, and cycle 7 day 1. Specimen: CD4+ or CD8+ T cells sorted from blood, collected in a trial of the OX40 agonist ivuxolimab. The TCR comes from an adult with an advanced solid tumor such as melanoma, head and neck, liver or kidney cancer. The chain couples TRBV30 to TRBJ2-1; D gene unclear. The CDR3 region has the DNA TGTGCCTGCACCGGTGGCAATGAGCAGTTCTTC. As protein: CACTGGNEQFF.